This entry is about one T cell receptor beta chain. Seattle participants joined during active infection and were tracked over time. These data belong to a study of blood T cell repertoires in COVID-19. On the study more broadly: Some COVID-19 samples were acute and others convalescent; all came from the United States, Italy and Spain.

Germline V CDR1 and CDR2: SGHRS, YFSETQ. The CDR3 has 15 amino acids. V shed 1 base and J 10 bases; nucleotides not matched to a gene: 12. In the original workflow: Reference gene primer amplification yielded estimated nucleated cell counts. TCRdb keeps only in-frame clones here, not all; method: immunoSEQ multiplex PCR. V and J calls and clone size are those listed in that table; D and trimming were worked out from the DNA. The sample has roughly 100,000 clones; 80% to 95% are singletons. The receptor's source is a woman aged 45-59 years with COVID-19, enrolled during active disease. This chain uses TRBV5-1 with TRBJ1-2; 8 bases agree with TRBD1. The sample consisted of peripheral blood. CDR3 coding DNA: TGCGCCAGCAGCTTGTTACCCGGGACAGGTGAACCCTACACCTTC. It encodes CASSLLPGTGEPYTF.